The sequence of this T cell receptor beta chain was determined in a study of OX40 agonist ivuxolimab in advanced cancers. Sequencing was performed with immunoSEQ multiplex PCR; in TCRdb, only in-frame clones are kept and a portion is missing. The table lists around 30,000 clones, 90% of them singletons. Germline V gives CDR1 SEHNR, CDR2 FQNEAQ (reference sequence). The CDR3 is made up of 12 amino acids. V was clipped by 5 bases and J by 7 bases; unmatched bases: 1. The chain combines TRBV7-9 with TRBJ2-1, with TRBD2 matching over 8 bases. The source was CD4+ or CD8+ T cells sorted from blood, collected in a trial of the OX40 agonist ivuxolimab. The receptor was derived from an adult with an advanced solid tumor such as melanoma, head and neck, liver or kidney cancer. Here the CDR3 reads CASSTGGNEQFF. CDR3 nucleotides: TGTGCCAGCAGCACGGGAGGGAATGAGCAGTTCTTC.